The 25 T cell receptor beta chains below all came from one sample that was sequenced in a study of low-dose radiotherapy and immunotherapy resistance in tumors (dated by TCRdb to between 2022 and 2023). The time point label, read with the paper, signifies: after trial treatment. Read against the paper, the sample's treatment or condition label means: LDRT plus nivolumab, ipilimumab, low-dose cyclophosphamide and aspirin (RACIN trial). The listed sequencing device is Illumina HiSeq 2500. First-strand cDNA was synthesized with Superscript III and a set of TRAV- and TRBV-specific primers, covering both TCRalpha and TCRbeta chains. A roughly 19-cycle PCR with Phusion amplified the TCRs, pairing a constant-region primer with the adapter that was attached to the V primers. In TCRdb, the public reads were trimmed at Q25 with fastp and aligned with MiXCR, with productive beta chains retained. Identical CDR3 proteins give one entry, which carries the most common genes and DNA. This sample lists 60,000 or so distinct CDR3 sequences; about 23% were detected once. Of the sample, about 7% is held by the ten largest clones.

The sequencing here drew on PBMCs, taken after low-dose radiotherapy plus immunotherapy. Receptor source: a male donor with prostate cancer.

V usage is TRBV5-1 and J usage is TRBJ2-7; TRBD1 aligns across 7 bases. V trimming: 2 bases; J trimming: 6 bases; junction bases outside the gene matches: 2. Germline CDR1 SGHRS, CDR2 YFSETQ. The CDR3 contains 12 residues. The CDR3 protein is CASSLQGREQYF. CDR3 nucleotides: TGCGCCAGCAGCTTACAGGGGCGCGAGCAGTACTTC.

The table lists this clonotype with many counts. One end of the junction fails to match germline, which may point to a read error. The V gene is TRBV5-6, the J gene TRBJ1-3, with TRBD1 identical over 7 bases. Germline CDR1 SGHDT, CDR2 YYEEEE. This CDR3 spans 16 amino acids. DNA for the CDR3: TGTTCCAGCAGCCGATTAGTGGGGACAGCTGGAAACACCATATATTTT. Translating gives CSSSRLVGTAGNTIYF.

This clonotype was recorded many times. As DNA, the CDR3 is TGTGCCAGCATGAGGGAGGCCCCGGGAATTGAAGCTTTCTTT. Its translation: CASMREAPGIEAFF. This chain uses TRBV25-1 with TRBJ1-1; unclear D gene. The CDR3 is made up of 14 amino acids. V shed 7 bases and J shed 7 bases, with 19 bases lying between them. Germline V gives CDR1 MGHDK, CDR2 SYGVNS.

This clonotype has a count of ten or more. The rearrangement joins TRBV5-1 to TRBJ2-1; TRBD2 matches at 14 bases. CDR1 and CDR2 (germline): SGHRS, YFSETQ. The CDR3 extends over 16 amino acids. After removal of 4 bases from V and 4 bases from J, the junction contained 4 bases not matched to a gene. DNA of the CDR3: TGCGCCAGCAGCGGACGGACTAGCGGGGGGTACAATGAGCAGTTCTTC. Amino acids: CASSGRTSGGYNEQFF.

This clonotype turned up a few times. The limits of the CDR3 on the DNA are not certain, so only TCRdb's listed CDR3 is given. The chain's CDR3 is CASSRGQLANTGELFFFF. The chain employs TRBV5-4 and TRBJ2-2; the table names TRBD1, a call not compared with the DNA. Germline assignment: CDR1 SGHNT and CDR2 YYREEE (reference sequence). Including both end residues, the CDR3 is 18 amino acids long.

At least ten counts were recorded for this clonotype. The chain recombines TRBV20-1 with TRBJ2-1, with unresolved D. Germline CDR1 DFQATT, CDR2 SNEGSKA (reference sequence). This CDR3 contains 14 residues. The ends were cut back, 6 bases at V and 0 bases at J, with 12 bases in the middle. The CDR3 spells CSANTPFSYNEQFF. DNA of the CDR3: TGCAGTGCGAACACACCTTTCTCCTACAATGAGCAGTTCTTC.

This clonotype was recorded at least ten times. The CDR3 DNA is TGTGCCACCAGTGAGGCCGGGGTCGATGAGCAGTTCTTC. As protein: CATSEAGVDEQFF. The chain recombines TRBV24-1 with TRBJ2-1, with TRBD2 as a possible D gene (5 bases). This CDR3 spans 13 amino acids. The germline gives CDR1 KGHDR, CDR2 SFDVKD. V lost 4 bases, J lost 8 bases, and 11 bases lay in between.

The chain has TRBV20-1 and TRBJ2-7; the match to TRBD2 covers 9 bases. Germline assignment: CDR1 DFQATT and CDR2 SNEGSKA (reference sequence). V lost 6 bases and J lost 4; bases outside the gene matches: 10. The CDR3 extends over 14 amino acids. The CDR3 reads CSASPGGREYEQYF. The CDR3 DNA sequence: TGCAGTGCATCGCCTGGCGGGAGGGAGTACGAGCAGTACTTC.

This chain's CDR3 is CASSINSGQNEKLFF. CDR3 DNA sequence: TGTGCCAGTAGTATTAATTCGGGACAGAATGAAAAACTGTTTTTT. The chain links TRBV19 to TRBJ1-4; TRBD1 matches at 7 bases. The J segment lost 5 bases and the V segment lost 3 bases, leaving 6 bases of the junction unmatched. From germline, CDR1 is LNHDA and CDR2 SQIVND (reference sequence). The CDR3 spans 15 residues.

This clonotype has at least ten counts. The rearrangement uses TRBV3-1 and TRBJ2-1; D is unclear. CDR3 length equals 16 residues. Germline V gene lookup returns CDR1 LGHDT and CDR2 YNNKEL (reference sequence). V was shortened by 3 bases and J by 0 bases, with 12 bases between the two germline ends. CDR3 region: CASSHGTGSSYNEQFF. The DNA for the CDR3 is TGTGCCAGCAGCCATGGAACCGGGTCCTCCTACAATGAGCAGTTCTTC.

A word on this clonotype: A single base is all that separates this from a far larger clone, so a read error is likely. This chain joins TRBV5-3 and TRBJ2-4; D not certain. TRBV5-3 is classed as an ORF, of uncertain function. V was shortened by 4 bases and J by 8 bases, with 7 bases between the two germline ends. This CDR3 has 11 amino acids. The DNA for the CDR3 is TGTGCCAGAAGCGAAAGGCACATTCAGTACTTC. It codes for CARSERHIQYF.

In this sample, this clonotype turned up many times. J is TRBJ2-3 and V is TRBV5-1, with D possibly being TRBD1 or TRBD2 (6 bases each). The germline V gene has CDR1 SGHRS and CDR2 YFSETQ. Trimming took 4 bases from V and 5 from J, leaving 14 bases between them. The CDR3 runs 14 residues. In DNA form, the CDR3 reads TGCGCCAGCAGCCACGGGGGCGGGGAAGATACGCAGTATTTT. Residues: CASSHGGGEDTQYF.

This clonotype was recorded many times. The genes are TRBV12-3 or TRBV12-4 and TRBJ1-3; tentative D call: TRBD1 (6 bases). V lost 5 bases to trimming and J lost 6 bases, with 14 bases between them. The CDR3 contains 14 residues. Here the CDR3 DNA reads TGTGCCAGCAGTCCGACAGGCGAATTAAACACCATATATTTT. Its translation is CASSPTGELNTIYF.

This clonotype was seen many times. The J gene is TRBJ2-3, the V gene TRBV9; D may be TRBD1 or TRBD2 (5 bases each). V was cut by 3 bases and J by 6 bases, with 20 bases left in between. Germline V lookup: CDR1 SGDLS, CDR2 YYNGEE. CDR3 size: 16 residues. Here the CDR3 reads CASSATGTAVVDTQYF. The DNA for the CDR3 is TGTGCCAGCAGCGCGACCGGGACCGCCGTAGTGGATACGCAGTATTTT.

The chain combines TRBV28 with TRBJ1-6; no definite D call. The CDR3 spans 13 residues. Germline V gene sequence: CDR1 MDHEN, CDR2 SYDVKM. With 4 bases removed from V and 9 bases from J, the gap between germline ends came to 10 bases. CDR3 in amino acids: CASSSGQVSPLHF. CDR3 nucleotide sequence: TGTGCCAGCAGTTCGGGCCAAGTTTCACCCCTCCACTTT.

In the case of this clonotype: This is likely an artifact of a read error, given a far larger clone one base away. The rearrangement uses TRBV7-2 and TRBJ2-5, with 10 bases aligning to TRBD2. V lost 3 bases, J lost 3 bases, and 7 bases stayed unmatched. CDR3 length equals 16 residues. Per the germline V gene, CDR1 is SGHTA and CDR2 is FQGNSA. This CDR3 is CASSLGLAGGEETQYF. In DNA, the CDR3 is TGTGCCAGCAGCTTGGGATTAGCGGGAGGTGAAGAGACCCAGTACTTC.

This clonotype appeared many times. The V gene is TRBV7-9, the J gene TRBJ2-1; D not resolved. Trimming pared 4 bases from V and 5 bases from J, leaving 9 bases between. Germline assignment: CDR1 SEHNR and CDR2 FQNEAQ (reference sequence). The CDR3 runs to 13 residues. CDR3 protein: CASSSSPHNEQFF. The CDR3 DNA is TGTGCCAGCAGCTCTTCCCCACACAATGAGCAGTTCTTC.

The table lists this clonotype with many counts. The gene calls are TRBV6-2 or TRBV6-3 and TRBJ1-2, with D maybe TRBD1 (6 bases). Trimming removed 0 bases at V and 0 bases at J, with 8 bases between. This CDR3 has 15 residues. CDR1 and CDR2 (germline): MNHEY, SVGEGT. The CDR3 protein is CASSYSGQTNYGYTF. The CDR3 bases are TGTGCCAGCAGTTACTCGGGACAAACTAACTATGGCTACACCTTC.

The CDR3 spells CASSYDGANYGYTF. CDR3 nucleotide sequence: TGTGCCAGCAGTTACGACGGAGCTAACTATGGCTACACCTTC. V is TRBV6-2 or TRBV6-3 and J is TRBJ1-2; D unresolved. V lost 2 bases to trimming and J lost 0 bases, with 7 bases between them. The CDR3 covers 14 residues. Per the germline V gene, CDR1 is MNHEY and CDR2 is SVGEGT.

This clonotype was counted at least ten times. The chain combines TRBV4-3 with TRBJ2-7; D might be TRBD2 (5 bases). Trimming removed 0 bases from V and 4 bases from J, with 13 bases in between. The CDR3 contains 15 residues. Germline-derived CDR1 and CDR2 are LGHNA and YSLEER. CDR3 in DNA: TGCGCCAGCAGCCAAGATATTCGGTCGGGGTACGAGCAGTACTTC. As protein: CASSQDIRSGYEQYF.

The V gene is TRBV4-2, the J gene TRBJ2-5, with D possibly TRBD2 on 7 matching bases. V lost 1 base, J lost 1 base, and 13 bases lay in between. CDR1 and CDR2 (germline): LGHNA, YNFKEQ. The CDR3 is 16 residues long. CDR3 residues: CASSQAGGGLQETQYF. The CDR3 region has the DNA TGTGCCAGCAGCCAAGCGGGCGGGGGCCTCCAAGAGACCCAGTACTTC.

As regards this clonotype: A read error is likely here: a far larger clone is one base away. The CDR3 loop is CASSLALAGGRETQFF. The CDR3 nucleotides read TGTGCCAGCAGCTTAGCTCTAGCGGGGGGCCGAGAGACCCAGTTCTTC. The rearrangement uses TRBV11-2 and TRBJ2-1; 11 bases line up with TRBD2. J gave up 13 bases and V 1 base, and 12 bases lay outside the gene matches. This CDR3 is 16 amino acids long. Germline values: CDR1 SGHAT, CDR2 FQNNGV. Full variable domain (remainder filled in from reference TRBV11-2 and TRBJ2-1): EAGVAQSPRYKIIEKRQSVAFWCNPISGHATLYWYQQILGQGPKLLIQFQNNGVVDDSQLPKDRFSAERLKGVDSTLKIQPAKLEDSAVYLCASSLALAGGRETQFFGPGTRLTVL.

For this clonotype: One base away lies a much larger clone, so this may be a sequencing read error. The gene calls are TRBV19 and TRBJ2-1, with 7 positions matching TRBD1. This CDR3 comprises 13 residues. Trimming removed 3 bases from V and 9 bases from J; junction bases left unmatched: 5. CDR1 is LNHDA, CDR2 SQIVND, per germline (reference sequence). CDR3 sequence (DNA): TGTGCCAGTAGTATCCGGGACAGCAGTGAGCAGTTCTTC. It encodes CASSIRDSSEQFF.

At least ten counts were recorded for this clonotype. The chain uses TRBV28 and TRBJ2-4; the D is unclear. This CDR3 is built from 14 residues. The germline gives CDR1 MDHEN, CDR2 SYDVKM. The V gene lost 2 bases and the J gene lost 1 base, with 6 bases spanning the gap. Here the CDR3 reads CASSLGQAKNIQYF. The CDR3 region has the DNA TGTGCCAGCAGTTTAGGCCAGGCCAAAAACATTCAGTACTTC.

There are many counts of this clonotype. This chain links TRBV19 with TRBJ2-5; D gene unclear. The CDR3 has 13 residues. Trimming pared 7 bases from V and 0 bases from J, leaving 9 bases between. The germline V gene has CDR1 LNHDA and CDR2 SQIVND (reference sequence). CDR3 DNA sequence: TGTGCCAGTAAAAGAGGCAACCAAGAGACCCAGTACTTC. As protein: CASKRGNQETQYF.